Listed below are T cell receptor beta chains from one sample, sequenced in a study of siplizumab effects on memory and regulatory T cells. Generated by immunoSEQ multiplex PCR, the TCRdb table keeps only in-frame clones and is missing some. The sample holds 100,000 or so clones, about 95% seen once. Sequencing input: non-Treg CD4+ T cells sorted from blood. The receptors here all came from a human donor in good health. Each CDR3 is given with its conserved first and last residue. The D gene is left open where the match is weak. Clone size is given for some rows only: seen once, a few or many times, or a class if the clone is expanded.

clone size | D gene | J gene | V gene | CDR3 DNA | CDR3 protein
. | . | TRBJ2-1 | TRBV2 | TGTGCCAGCAGTGGGGAACAGGGACGGAATGAGCAGTTCTTC | CASSGEQGRNEQFF
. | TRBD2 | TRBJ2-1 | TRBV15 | TGTGCCACCAGCAGTGACGGACTAGCGATTCGCTACAATGAGCAGTTCTTC | CATSSDGLAIRYNEQFF
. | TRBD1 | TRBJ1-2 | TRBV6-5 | TGTGCCAGCAGTCAATCTTACAGGGGCGATGGCTACACCTTC | CASSQSYRGDGYTF
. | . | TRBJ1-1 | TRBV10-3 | TGTGCCATCAGTGAGGGGGGGAACACTGAAGCTTTCTTT | CAISEGGNTEAFF
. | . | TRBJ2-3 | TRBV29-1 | TGCAGCGGCGTTAAGGGCACAGATACGCAGTATTTT | CSGVKGTDTQYF
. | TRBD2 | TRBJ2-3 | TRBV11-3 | TGTGCCAGCAGCCCAGAGGCTGCTAGCGGAACGCAGTATTTT | CASSPEAASGTQYF
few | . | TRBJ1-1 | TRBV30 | TGTGCCGTCCGATTTAAGGTGAACACTGAAGCTTTCTTT | CAVRFKVNTEAFF
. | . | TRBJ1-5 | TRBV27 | TGTGCCAGCAGTTTATCGAGGGGGGCTCAGCCCCAGCATTTT | CASSLSRGAQPQHF
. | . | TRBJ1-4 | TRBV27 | TGTGCCAGCAGTTTATCGATGGGGGCAGGACCCGAAAAACTGTTTTTT | CASSLSMGAGPEKLFF
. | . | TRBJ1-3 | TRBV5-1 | TGCGCCAGCAGCACGACTGCTTACTCTGGAAACACCATATATTTT | CASSTTAYSGNTIYF
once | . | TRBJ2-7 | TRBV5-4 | TGTGCCAGCAGCTCCGAAGGACCGCGCTCCTACGAGCAGTACTTC | CASSSEGPRSYEQYF
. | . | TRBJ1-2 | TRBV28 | TGTGCCAGCAGTTTATACGGCTGGGGTGGCTACACCTTC | CASSLYGWGGYTF
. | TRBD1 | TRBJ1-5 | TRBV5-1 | TGCGCCAGCAGCCAGACAGGGGGCGAGAATCAGCCCCAGCATTTT | CASSQTGGENQPQHF
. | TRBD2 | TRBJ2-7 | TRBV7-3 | TGTGCCAGCAGCTTATCTAGCGGGAGAACCGAGCAGTACTTC | CASSLSSGRTEQYF
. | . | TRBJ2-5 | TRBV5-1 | TGCGCCAGCAGCTTGGTTGGACAGACAGAGACCCAGTACTTC | CASSLVGQTETQYF
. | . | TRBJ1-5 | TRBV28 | TGTGCCAGCAGCCCCCAGGGGTGGCCCCAGCATTTT | CASSPQGWPQHF
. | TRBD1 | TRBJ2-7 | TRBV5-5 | TGTGCCAGCAGCCCCCGACAGGGTATCTACGAGCAGTACTTC | CASSPRQGIYEQYF
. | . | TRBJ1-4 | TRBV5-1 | TGCGCCAGCAGCTTGGATTACAGCGGGGAAAAACTGTTTTTT | CASSLDYSGEKLFF
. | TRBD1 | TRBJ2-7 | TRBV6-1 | TGTGCCAGCAGCGGACAGGGTGGGAACGAGCAGTACTTC | CASSGQGGNEQYF
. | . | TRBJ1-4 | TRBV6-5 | TGTGCCAGCAGTTATTCTCGTCGGAGGGGCGAAAAACTGTTTTTT | CASSYSRRRGEKLFF
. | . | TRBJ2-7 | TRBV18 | TGTGCCAGCTCACCTCGTACAGACTCCTACGAGCAGTACTTC | CASSPRTDSYEQYF
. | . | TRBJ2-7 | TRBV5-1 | TGCGCCAGCGGGCCCTCCGCGTCCCACGAGCAGTACTTC | CASGPSASHEQYF
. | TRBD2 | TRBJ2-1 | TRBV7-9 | TGTGCCAGCAGCTTGGGACTAGCCAATGAGCAGTTCTTC | CASSLGLANEQFF
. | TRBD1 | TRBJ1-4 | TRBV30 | TGTGCCTGGGGACAGGGACGGGAAAAACTGTTTTTT | CAWGQGREKLFF
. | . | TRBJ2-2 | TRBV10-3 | TGTGCCATCAGTGCCGGGACCGGGGAGCTGTTTTTT | CAISAGTGELFF
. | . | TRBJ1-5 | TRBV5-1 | TGCGCCAGCAGCCCAGGGACGGTCGGCCATCAGCCCCAGCATTTT | CASSPGTVGHQPQHF
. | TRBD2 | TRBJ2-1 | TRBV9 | TGTGCCAGCAGCGGCAGGGGGCGAAGTAGCGGGAGGGGCTACAATGAGCAGTTCTTC | CASSGRGRSSGRGYNEQFF
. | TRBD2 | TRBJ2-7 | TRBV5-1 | TGCGCCAGCAGCTTCGATTCGGGCGGGAGGGGCGACGAGCAGTACTTC | CASSFDSGGRGDEQYF